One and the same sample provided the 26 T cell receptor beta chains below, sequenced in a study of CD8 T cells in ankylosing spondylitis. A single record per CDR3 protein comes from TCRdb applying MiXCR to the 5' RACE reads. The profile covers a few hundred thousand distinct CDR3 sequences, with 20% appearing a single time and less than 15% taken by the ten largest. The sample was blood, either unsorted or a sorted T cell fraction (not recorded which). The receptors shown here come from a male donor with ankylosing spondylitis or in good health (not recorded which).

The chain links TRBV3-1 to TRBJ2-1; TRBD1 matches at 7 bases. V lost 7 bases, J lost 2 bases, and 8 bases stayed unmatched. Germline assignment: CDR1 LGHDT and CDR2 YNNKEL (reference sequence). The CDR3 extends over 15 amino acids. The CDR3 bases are TGTGCCAGCATGCTTGAGGGGGCCCCCTACAATGAGCAGTTCTTC. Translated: CASMLEGAPYNEQFF.

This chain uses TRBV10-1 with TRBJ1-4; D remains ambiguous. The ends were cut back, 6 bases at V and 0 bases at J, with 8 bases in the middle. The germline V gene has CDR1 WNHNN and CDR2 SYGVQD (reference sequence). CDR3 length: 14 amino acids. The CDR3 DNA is TGCGCCAGCAGGGAGGAGACAACTAATGAAAAACTGTTTTTT. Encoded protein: CASREETTNEKLFF.

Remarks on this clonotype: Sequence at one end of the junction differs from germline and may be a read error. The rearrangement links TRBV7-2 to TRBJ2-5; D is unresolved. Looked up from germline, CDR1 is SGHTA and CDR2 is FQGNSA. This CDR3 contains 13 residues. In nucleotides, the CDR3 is TGTGCCAGTAGCTTTGAGGCCGAAGAGACCCAGTACTTC. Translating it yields CASSFEAEETQYF.

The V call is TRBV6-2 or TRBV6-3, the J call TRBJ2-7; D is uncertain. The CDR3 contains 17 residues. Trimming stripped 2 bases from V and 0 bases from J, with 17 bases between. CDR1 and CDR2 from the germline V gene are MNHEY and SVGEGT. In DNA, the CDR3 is TGTGCCAGCAGTTACACGAAGAACCTAGTCACCTCCTACGAGCAGTACTTC. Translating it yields CASSYTKNLVTSYEQYF.

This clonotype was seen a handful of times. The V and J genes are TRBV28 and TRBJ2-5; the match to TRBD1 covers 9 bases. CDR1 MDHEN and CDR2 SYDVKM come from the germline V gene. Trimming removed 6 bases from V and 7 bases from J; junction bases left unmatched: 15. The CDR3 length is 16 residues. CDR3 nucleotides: TGTGCCAGCAGCCCCTACCCCCGACAGGGGGAGGTGACCCAGTACTTC. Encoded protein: CASSPYPRQGEVTQYF.

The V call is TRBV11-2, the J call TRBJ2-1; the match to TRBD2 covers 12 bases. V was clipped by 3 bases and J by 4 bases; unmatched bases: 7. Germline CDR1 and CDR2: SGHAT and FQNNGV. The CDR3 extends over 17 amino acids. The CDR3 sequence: CASSLGLAGGRYNEQFF. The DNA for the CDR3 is TGTGCCAGCAGCTTGGGTCTAGCGGGGGGGCGGTACAATGAGCAGTTCTTC.

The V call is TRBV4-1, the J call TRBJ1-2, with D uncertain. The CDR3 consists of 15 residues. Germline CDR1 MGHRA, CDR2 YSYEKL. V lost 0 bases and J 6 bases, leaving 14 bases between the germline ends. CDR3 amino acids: CASSQDPPDFDGYTF. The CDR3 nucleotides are TGCGCCAGCAGCCAAGATCCCCCTGACTTCGATGGCTACACCTTC.

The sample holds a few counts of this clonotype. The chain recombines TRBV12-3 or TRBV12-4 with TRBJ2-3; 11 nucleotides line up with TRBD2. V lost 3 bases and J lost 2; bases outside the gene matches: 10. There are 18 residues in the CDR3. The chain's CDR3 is CASSFSPLAGGDTDTQYF. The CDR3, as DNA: TGTGCCAGCAGTTTCTCCCCCTTAGCGGGGGGGGACACAGATACGCAGTATTTT.

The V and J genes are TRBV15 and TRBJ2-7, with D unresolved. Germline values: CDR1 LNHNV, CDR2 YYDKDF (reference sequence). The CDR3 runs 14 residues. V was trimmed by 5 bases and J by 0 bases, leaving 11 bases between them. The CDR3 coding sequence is TGTGCCACCAGCGACGCCTCGAACTCCTACGAGCAGTACTTC. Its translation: CATSDASNSYEQYF.

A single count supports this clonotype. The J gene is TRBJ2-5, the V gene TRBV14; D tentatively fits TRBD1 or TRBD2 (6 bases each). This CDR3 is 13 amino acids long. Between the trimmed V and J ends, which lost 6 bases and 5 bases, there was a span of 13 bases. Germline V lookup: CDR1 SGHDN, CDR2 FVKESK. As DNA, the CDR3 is TGTGCCAGCAGGCCCCGGGGGCACGAGACCCAGTACTTC. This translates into CASRPRGHETQYF.

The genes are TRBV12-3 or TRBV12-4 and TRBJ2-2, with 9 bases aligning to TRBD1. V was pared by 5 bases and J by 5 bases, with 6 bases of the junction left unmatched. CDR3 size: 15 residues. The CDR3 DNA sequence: TGTGCCAGCAGTCCTGACAGGGGGTGGACCGGGGAGCTGTTTTTT. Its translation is CASSPDRGWTGELFF.

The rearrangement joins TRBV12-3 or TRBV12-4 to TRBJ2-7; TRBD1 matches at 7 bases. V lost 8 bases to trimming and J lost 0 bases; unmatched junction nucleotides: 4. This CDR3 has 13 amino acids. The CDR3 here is CASGQADSYEQYF. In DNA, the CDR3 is TGTGCCAGCGGACAGGCTGACTCCTACGAGCAGTACTTC.

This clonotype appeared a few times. The CDR3, as DNA: TGTGCCAGCAGGGGCCTCGGGGACAGGGTTTTCGATGAGCAGTTCTTC. This gives the protein CASRGLGDRVFDEQFF. The chain joins TRBV6-1 to TRBJ2-1; 9 nucleotides line up with TRBD1. The CDR3 sequence is 16 residues long. V shed 6 bases and J 8 bases; nucleotides not matched to a gene: 14. Germline V lookup: CDR1 MNHNS, CDR2 SASEGT.

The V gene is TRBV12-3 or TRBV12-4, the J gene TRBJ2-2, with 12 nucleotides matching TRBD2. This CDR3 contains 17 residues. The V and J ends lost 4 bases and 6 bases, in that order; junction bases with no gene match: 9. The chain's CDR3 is CASSSLAGGPGAGELFF. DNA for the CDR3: TGTGCCAGCAGTTCACTAGCGGGGGGCCCGGGTGCCGGGGAGCTGTTTTTT.

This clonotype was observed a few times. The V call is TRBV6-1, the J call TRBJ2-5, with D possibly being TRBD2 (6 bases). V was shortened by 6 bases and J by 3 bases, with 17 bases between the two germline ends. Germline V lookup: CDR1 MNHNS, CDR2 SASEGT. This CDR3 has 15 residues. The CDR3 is CASSPGGGSEETQYF. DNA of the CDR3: TGTGCCAGCAGCCCCGGGGGTGGCTCGGAAGAGACCCAGTACTTC.

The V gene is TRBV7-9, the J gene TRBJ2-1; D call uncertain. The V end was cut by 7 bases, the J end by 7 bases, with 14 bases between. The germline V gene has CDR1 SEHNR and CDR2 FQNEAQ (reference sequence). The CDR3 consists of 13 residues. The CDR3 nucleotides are TGTGCCAGCACCGAGAATGTTTTGAATGAGCAGTTCTTC. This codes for CASTENVLNEQFF.

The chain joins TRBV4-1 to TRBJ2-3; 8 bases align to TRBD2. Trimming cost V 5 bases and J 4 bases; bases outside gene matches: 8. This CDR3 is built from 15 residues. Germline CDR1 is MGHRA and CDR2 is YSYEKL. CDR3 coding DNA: TGCGCCAGCAGCTATGGCCCAGCGGGAGCAGATACGCAGTATTTT. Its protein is CASSYGPAGADTQYF.

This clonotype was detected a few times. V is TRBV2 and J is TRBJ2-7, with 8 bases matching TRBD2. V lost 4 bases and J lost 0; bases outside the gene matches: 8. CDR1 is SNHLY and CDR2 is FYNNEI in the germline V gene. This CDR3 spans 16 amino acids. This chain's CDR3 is CASSGAGGGSSYEQYF. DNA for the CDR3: TGTGCCAGCAGTGGGGCGGGAGGCGGCAGCTCCTACGAGCAGTACTTC.

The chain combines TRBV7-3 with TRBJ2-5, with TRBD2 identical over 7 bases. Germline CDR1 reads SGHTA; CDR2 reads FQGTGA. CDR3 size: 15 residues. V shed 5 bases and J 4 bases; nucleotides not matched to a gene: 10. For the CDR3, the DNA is TGTGCCAGCAGCCCCCCGGGGGGAGGGCTAGAGACCCAGTACTTC. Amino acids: CASSPPGGGLETQYF. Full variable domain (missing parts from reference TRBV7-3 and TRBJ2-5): GAGVSQTPSNKVTEKGKYVELRCDPISGHTALYWYRQSLGQGPEFLIYFQGTGAADDSGLPNDRFFAVRPEGSVSTLKIQRTERGDSAVYLCASSPPGGGLETQYFGPGTRLLVL.

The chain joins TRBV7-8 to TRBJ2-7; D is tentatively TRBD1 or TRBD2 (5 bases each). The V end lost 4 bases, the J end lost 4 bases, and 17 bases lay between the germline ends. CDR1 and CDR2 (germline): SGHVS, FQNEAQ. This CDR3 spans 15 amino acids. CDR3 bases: TGTGCCAGCAGCTCAGAGGTCACGGGACGATACGAGCAGTACTTC. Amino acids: CASSSEVTGRYEQYF.

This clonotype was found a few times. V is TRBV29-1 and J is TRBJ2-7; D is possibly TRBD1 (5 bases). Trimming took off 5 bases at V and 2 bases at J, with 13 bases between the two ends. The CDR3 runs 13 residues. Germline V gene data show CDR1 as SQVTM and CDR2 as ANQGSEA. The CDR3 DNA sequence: TGCAGCGTTCTTGTAGGGGTGACCTACGAGCAGTACTTC. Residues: CSVLVGVTYEQYF.

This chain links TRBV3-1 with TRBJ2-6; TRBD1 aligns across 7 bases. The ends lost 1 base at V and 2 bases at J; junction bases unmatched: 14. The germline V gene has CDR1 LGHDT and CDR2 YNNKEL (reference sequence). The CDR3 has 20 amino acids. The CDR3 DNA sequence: TGTGCCAGCAGCCAAGCTCTTACAGGGGATGGAAGAACTGGGGCCAACGTCCTGACTTTC. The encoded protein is CASSQALTGDGRTGANVLTF.

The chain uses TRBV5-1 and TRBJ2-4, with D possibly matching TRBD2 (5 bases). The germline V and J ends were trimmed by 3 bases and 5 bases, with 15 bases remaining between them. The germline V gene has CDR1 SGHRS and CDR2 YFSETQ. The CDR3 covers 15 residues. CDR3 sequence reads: CASSSPDPSQNIQYF. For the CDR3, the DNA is TGCGCCAGCAGCTCCCCTGACCCTAGCCAAAACATTCAGTACTTC.

In nucleotides, the CDR3 is TGTGCCAGCAGCTTAGAGGGACTAGCGGGCACAGATACGCAGTATTTT. This gives the protein CASSLEGLAGTDTQYF. V usage is TRBV7-9 and J usage is TRBJ2-3, with TRBD2 matching over 11 bases. The CDR3 has 16 residues. Germline CDR1 is SEHNR and CDR2 is FQNEAQ (reference sequence). The V segment lost 1 base and the J segment 1 base; nucleotides outside the gene matches: 1.

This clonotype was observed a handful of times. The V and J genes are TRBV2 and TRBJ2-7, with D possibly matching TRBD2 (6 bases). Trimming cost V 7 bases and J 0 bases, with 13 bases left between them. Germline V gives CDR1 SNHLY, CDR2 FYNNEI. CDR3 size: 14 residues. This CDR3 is CASTVGGPSYEQYF. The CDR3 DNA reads TGTGCCAGCACCGTGGGGGGACCCTCCTACGAGCAGTACTTC. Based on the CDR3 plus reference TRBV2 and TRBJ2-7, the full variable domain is EPEVTQTPSHQVTQMGQEVILRCVPISNHLYFYWYRQILGQKVEFLVSFYNNEISEKSEIFDDQFSVERPDGSNFTLKIRSTKLEDSAMYFCASTVGGPSYEQYFGPGTRLTVT.

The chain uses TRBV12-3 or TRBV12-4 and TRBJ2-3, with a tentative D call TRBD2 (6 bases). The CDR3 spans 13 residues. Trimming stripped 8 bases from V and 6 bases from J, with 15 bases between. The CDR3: CASCLGGADTQYF. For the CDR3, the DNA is TGTGCCAGCTGCTTGGGAGGTGCGGATACGCAGTATTTT.